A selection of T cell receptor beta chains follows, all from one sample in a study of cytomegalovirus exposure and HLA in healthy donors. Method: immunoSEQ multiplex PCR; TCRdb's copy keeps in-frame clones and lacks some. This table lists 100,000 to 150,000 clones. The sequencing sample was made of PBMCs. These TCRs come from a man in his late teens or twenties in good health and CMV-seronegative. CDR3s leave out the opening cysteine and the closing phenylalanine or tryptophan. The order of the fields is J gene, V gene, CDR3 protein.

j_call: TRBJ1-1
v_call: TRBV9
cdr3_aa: ASSVDSMAGNTEAF

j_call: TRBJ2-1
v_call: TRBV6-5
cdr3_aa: ASSLGSSYNEQF

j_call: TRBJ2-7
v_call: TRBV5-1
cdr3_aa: ASSLAGNYEQY

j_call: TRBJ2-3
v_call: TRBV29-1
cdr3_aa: SVVGVGGGFTDTQY

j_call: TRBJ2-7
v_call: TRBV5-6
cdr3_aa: ASSLEGGNEQY

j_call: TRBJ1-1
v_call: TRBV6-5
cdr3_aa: ASTTRGKREAF

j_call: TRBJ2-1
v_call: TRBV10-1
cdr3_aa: ASSGIQGGEQF

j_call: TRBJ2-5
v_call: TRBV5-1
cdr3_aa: ASSWGGTQETQY

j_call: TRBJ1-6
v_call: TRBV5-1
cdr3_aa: ASSDGRGNSPLH

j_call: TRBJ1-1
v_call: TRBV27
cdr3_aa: ASSNHSGPRTEAF

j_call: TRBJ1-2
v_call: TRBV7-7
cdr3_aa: ASSSTGSPRTPNYGYT

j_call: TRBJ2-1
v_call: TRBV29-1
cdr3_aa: SVEGLAGVDEQF

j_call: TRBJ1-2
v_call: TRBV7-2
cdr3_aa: ASSFTSRGYT

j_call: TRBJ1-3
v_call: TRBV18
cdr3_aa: ASSPKLTGISGNTIY

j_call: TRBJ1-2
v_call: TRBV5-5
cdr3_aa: ASSSNRDSGYT

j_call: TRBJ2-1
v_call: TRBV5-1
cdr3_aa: ASSSGTGDRGF

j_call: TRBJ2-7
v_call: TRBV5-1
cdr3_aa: ASTMRAEPYEQY

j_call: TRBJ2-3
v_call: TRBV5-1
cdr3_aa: ASSLAGSDTQY

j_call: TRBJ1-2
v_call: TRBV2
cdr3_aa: ASMHRENYGYT

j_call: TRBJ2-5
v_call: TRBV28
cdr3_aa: ASENRELRETQY

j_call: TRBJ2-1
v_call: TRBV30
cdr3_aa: AWRSVSGYNEQF

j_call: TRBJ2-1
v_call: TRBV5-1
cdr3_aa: ASSSKGANEQF

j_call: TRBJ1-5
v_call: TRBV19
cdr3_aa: ASSIGAGPLLAQH

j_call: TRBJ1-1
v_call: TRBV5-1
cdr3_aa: ASSLAGAALTNTEAF

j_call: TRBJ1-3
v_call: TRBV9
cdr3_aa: ASSVVGTGVANTIY

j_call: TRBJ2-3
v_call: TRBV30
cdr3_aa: AWSVLSGGTDTQY

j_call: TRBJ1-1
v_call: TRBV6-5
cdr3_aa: ASRAPGQFFEAF

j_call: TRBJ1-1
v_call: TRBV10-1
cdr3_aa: ASTTGVSTEAF

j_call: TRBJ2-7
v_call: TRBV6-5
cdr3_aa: ASRRGQGHYEQY

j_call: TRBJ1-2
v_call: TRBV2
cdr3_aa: ASSGPLGQGDYGYT

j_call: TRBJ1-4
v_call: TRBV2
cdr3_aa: ASMSGSREKLF

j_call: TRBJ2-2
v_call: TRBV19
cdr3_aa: ASSWRDRDTGELF

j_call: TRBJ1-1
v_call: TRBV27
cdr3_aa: ASSLSLVNTEAF

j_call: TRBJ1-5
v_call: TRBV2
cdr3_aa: ASSEINSNQPQH

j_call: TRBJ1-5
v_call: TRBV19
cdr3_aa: ASRSRNNQPQH

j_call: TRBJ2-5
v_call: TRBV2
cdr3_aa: ASRRQARETQY

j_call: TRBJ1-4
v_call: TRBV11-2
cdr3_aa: ASSGTGVFIEKLF

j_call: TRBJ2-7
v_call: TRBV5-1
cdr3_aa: ASSLGALRYEQY

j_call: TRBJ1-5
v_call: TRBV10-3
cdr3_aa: ATDREKRQPQH

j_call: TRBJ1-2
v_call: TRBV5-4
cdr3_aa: ASSLGEGVANYGYT

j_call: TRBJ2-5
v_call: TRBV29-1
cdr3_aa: SVGGAGQETQY

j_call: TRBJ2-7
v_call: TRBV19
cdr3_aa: ASSIVFGNTYEQY

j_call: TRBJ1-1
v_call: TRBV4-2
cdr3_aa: ASSLTELGGGGKFHTEAF

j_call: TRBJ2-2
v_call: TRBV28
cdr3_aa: ASSLLPAGGELF

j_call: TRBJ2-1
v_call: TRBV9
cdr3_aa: ASSVQMERGANEQF

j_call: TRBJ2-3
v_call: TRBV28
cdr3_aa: ASSSTELTSGRAEVWY

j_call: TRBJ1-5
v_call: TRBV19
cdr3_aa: ASMDLRDTPYRIRPQH

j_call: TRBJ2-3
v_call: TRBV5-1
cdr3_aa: ASSLLAGGPGVDTQY

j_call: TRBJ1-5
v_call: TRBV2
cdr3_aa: ASSVGTVISNQPQH

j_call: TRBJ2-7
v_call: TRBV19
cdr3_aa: ASSPGTGGSFGGHEQY

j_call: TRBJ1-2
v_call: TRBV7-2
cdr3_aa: ASSLVRENGYT